A single sample is the source of the 13 T cell receptor beta chains below, sequenced in a study of blood T cell repertoires in COVID-19. Using immunoSEQ multiplex PCR, the repertoire was profiled, and TCRdb retains in-frame clones only, with some absent. The sample shows 500,000 or so clones, about nine tenths of them seen only once. Sequencing used PBMCs or T cells enriched from blood (not recorded which). All receptors derive from a woman between 18 and 30 years old who had recovered from COVID-19.

This chain links TRBV19 with TRBJ1-2, with a weak D call TRBD1 (6 bases). The CDR3 has 12 residues. Trimming cost V 7 bases and J 3 bases, with 9 bases left between them. Germline V gene sequence: CDR1 LNHDA, CDR2 SQIVND (reference sequence). The CDR3 nucleotides read TGTGCCAGTACTCGACAGGACTATGGCTACACCTTC. The encoded protein is CASTRQDYGYTF.

The rearrangement uses TRBV19 and TRBJ2-7, with TRBD1 as a possible D gene (5 bases). V lost 3 bases to trimming and J lost 3 bases, with 18 bases between them. This CDR3 spans 16 amino acids. From germline, CDR1 is LNHDA and CDR2 SQIVND (reference sequence). The CDR3 here is CASSMLPGAAIYEQYF. The CDR3 DNA reads as TGTGCCAGTAGTATGCTCCCTGGGGCAGCGATCTACGAGCAGTACTTC.

The chain employs TRBV6-5 and TRBJ1-1; D not certain. Germline CDR1 and CDR2: MNHEY and SVGAGI. The CDR3 spans 13 residues. Trimming took off 0 bases at V and 11 bases at J, with 13 bases between the two ends. The CDR3 reads CASSYSPERDAFF. The DNA for the CDR3 is TGTGCCAGCAGTTACTCGCCCGAAAGAGATGCTTTCTTT.

V usage is TRBV5-1 and J usage is TRBJ1-2; possibly TRBD1 for D (5 bases). This CDR3 has 13 residues. The germline gives CDR1 SGHRS, CDR2 YFSETQ. V was trimmed by 3 bases and J by 1 base, leaving 7 bases between them. CDR3 nucleotides: TGCGCCAGCAGCTGGGGGGATAACTATGGCTACACCTTC. It translates to CASSWGDNYGYTF.

This clone showed up just once. The V and J genes are TRBV15 and TRBJ1-6; TRBD1 is a possible D gene (5 bases). The CDR3 extends over 17 amino acids. Trimming removed 0 bases at V and 7 bases at J, with 16 bases between. Germline V gives CDR1 LNHNV, CDR2 YYDKDF (reference sequence). As DNA, the CDR3 is TGTGCCACCAGCAGAGATGGTAGGGGAACGGTGAATTCACCCCTCCACTTT. As protein: CATSRDGRGTVNSPLHF.

Only a few counts were recorded for this clone. The rearrangement links TRBV30 to TRBJ2-7; D perhaps matches TRBD1 (5 bases). The CDR3 sequence is 14 residues long. The germline CDR1 and CDR2 sequences are GTSNPN and SVGIG (reference sequence). The V gene lost 4 bases and the J gene lost 7 bases, with 20 bases spanning the gap. CDR3 DNA sequence: TGTGCCTGGACTCCCATAGGGGCGTTTACGGAGCAGTACTTC. Translated: CAWTPIGAFTEQYF.

V and J are TRBV7-2 and TRBJ2-7; 7 bases are a match to TRBD1. Germline trimming cut 2 bases from V and 5 bases from J; bases unmatched to any gene: 9. Germline CDR1 reads SGHTA; CDR2 reads FQGNSA. The CDR3 has 15 amino acids. This CDR3 reads CASSLLGQGVNEQYF. The CDR3 nucleotides are TGTGCCAGCAGCTTATTGGGGCAGGGGGTCAACGAGCAGTACTTC.

This clone has only a few counts. The chain carries TRBV5-1 and TRBJ2-3, with 9 bases identical to TRBD2. Germline-derived CDR1 and CDR2 are SGHRS and YFSETQ. J gave up 2 bases and V 5 bases, and 6 bases lay outside the gene matches. This CDR3 has 15 residues. The DNA for the CDR3 is TGCGCCAGCAGTCCTAGCGGGGACCTCACAGATACGCAGTATTTT. Protein: CASSPSGDLTDTQYF. Using reference TRBV5-1 and TRBJ2-3 for the parts outside the CDR3, the full variable domain is KAGVTQTPRYLIKTRGQQVTLSCSPISGHRSVSWYQQTPGQGLQFLFEYFSETQRNKGNFPGRFSGRQFSNSRSEMNVSTLELGDSALYLCASSPSGDLTDTQYFGPGTRLTVL.

The chain links TRBV7-3 to TRBJ1-2; D ambiguous. The CDR3 is made up of 13 amino acids. The V and J ends lost 5 bases and 3 bases respectively, with 10 bases between them. The germline CDR1 and CDR2 sequences are SGHTA and FQGTGA. As DNA, the CDR3 is TGTGCCAGCAGCCCCGGAGGGCACTATGGCTACACCTTC. It translates to CASSPGGHYGYTF.

V is TRBV27 and J is TRBJ1-1, with TRBD1 identical over 9 bases. The CDR3 extends over 16 amino acids. Trimming removed 7 bases from V and 1 base from J; junction bases left unmatched: 10. Germline V lookup: CDR1 MNHEY, CDR2 SMNVEV (reference sequence). Here the CDR3 reads CASTLPGQGSNTEAFF. CDR3 coding DNA: TGTGCCAGCACCCTACCGGGACAGGGATCGAACACTGAAGCTTTCTTT.

CDR3 in amino acids: CASSPLGQSYNSPLHF. For the CDR3, the DNA is TGTGCCAGCAGCCCTCTGGGACAGAGCTATAATTCACCCCTCCACTTT. J is TRBJ1-6 and V is TRBV3-1 (or the pseudogene TRBV3-2); 7 positions agree with TRBD1. J gave up 3 bases and V 4 bases, and 6 bases lay outside the gene matches. Per the germline V gene, CDR1 is LGHDT and CDR2 is YNNKEL (reference sequence). The CDR3 consists of 16 residues.

This chain connects TRBV30 to TRBJ2-7; D might be TRBD2 (5 bases). Per the germline V gene, CDR1 is GTSNPN and CDR2 is SVGIG (reference sequence). CDR3 size: 12 residues. V was pared by 5 bases and J by 7 bases, with 15 bases between. The CDR3 region has the DNA TGTGCCTGGGGAAGGGAGAGGGAAGAGCAGTACTTC. Translation: CAWGREREEQYF. Variable domain in full (rest from reference TRBV30 and TRBJ2-7): SQTIHQWPATLVQPVGSPLSLECTVEGTSNPNLYWYRQAAGRGLQLLFYSVGIGQISSEVPQNLSASRPQDRQFILSSKKLLLSDSGFYLCAWGREREEQYFGPGTRLTVT.

V usage is TRBV9 and J usage is TRBJ1-1; no firm D call. The CDR3 has 12 residues. The V end lost 0 bases, the J end lost 4 bases, and 4 bases lay between the germline ends. Germline V lookup: CDR1 SGDLS, CDR2 YYNGEE. Here the CDR3 DNA reads TGTGCCAGCAGCGTAGCGGGCACTGAAGCTTTCTTT. Translated, it gives CASSVAGTEAFF. Full variable domain (rest looked up from reference TRBV9 and TRBJ1-1): DSGVTQTPKHLITATGQRVTLRCSPRSGDLSVYWYQQSLDQGLQFLIQYYNGEERAKGNILERFSAQQFPDLHSELNLSSLELGDSALYFCASSVAGTEAFFGQGTRLTVV.